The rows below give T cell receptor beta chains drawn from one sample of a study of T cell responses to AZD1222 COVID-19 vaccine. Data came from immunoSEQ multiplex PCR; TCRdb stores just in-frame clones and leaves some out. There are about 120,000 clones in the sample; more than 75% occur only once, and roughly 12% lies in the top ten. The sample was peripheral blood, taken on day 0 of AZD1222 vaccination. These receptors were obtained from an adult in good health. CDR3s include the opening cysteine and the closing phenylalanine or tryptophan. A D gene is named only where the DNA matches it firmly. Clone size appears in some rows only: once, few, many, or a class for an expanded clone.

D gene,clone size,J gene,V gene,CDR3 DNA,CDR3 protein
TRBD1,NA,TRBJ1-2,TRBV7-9,TGTGCCAGCAGCTCGGGACAGGGGTATGGCTACACCTTC,CASSSGQGYGYTF
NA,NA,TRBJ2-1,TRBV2,TGTGCCACCCAAGAGGGGTTTTACAATGAGCAGTTCTTC,CATQEGFYNEQFF
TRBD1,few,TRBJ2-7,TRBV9,TGTGCCAGCAGCGGTGGTTTTGGACAGGCTACCTACGAGCAGTACTTC,CASSGGFGQATYEQYF
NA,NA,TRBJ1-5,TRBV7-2,TGTGCCAGCCAGCCCCCGGGGCTCCGGAATCAGCCCCAGCATTTT,CASQPPGLRNQPQHF
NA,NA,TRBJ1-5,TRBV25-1,TGTGCCAGCAGTGAAAACCCCACTGGAGGGTATAGCAATCAGCCCCAGCATTTT,CASSENPTGGYSNQPQHF
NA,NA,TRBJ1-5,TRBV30,TGTGCCTGGAGTGAGGGTACAGTAAATCAGCCCCAGCATTTT,CAWSEGTVNQPQHF
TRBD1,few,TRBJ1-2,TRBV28,TGTGCCAGCAGTCCCCGACAGGGTGGAGGACCATCTCACTATGGCTACACCTTC,CASSPRQGGGPSHYGYTF
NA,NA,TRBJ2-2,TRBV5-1,TGCGCCAGCAGCTTGCCAGGGTCGGACACCGGGGAGCTGTTTTTT,CASSLPGSDTGELFF
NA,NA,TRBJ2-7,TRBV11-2,TGTGCCAGCAGCTTGGGCCAGGGGCCCTACGAGCAGTACTTC,CASSLGQGPYEQYF
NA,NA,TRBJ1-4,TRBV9,TGTGCCAGCAGCGTAGGACAACAGGGAGGTGAAAAACTGTTTTTT,CASSVGQQGGEKLFF
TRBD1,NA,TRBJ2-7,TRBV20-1,TGCAGTGCTAGTTCCCGGACAGGGAATTCCGAGCAGTACTTC,CSASSRTGNSEQYF
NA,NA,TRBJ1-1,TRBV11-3,TGTGCCAGCAGTTCCGGGGACCACAGAGAAGCTTTCTTT,CASSSGDHREAFF
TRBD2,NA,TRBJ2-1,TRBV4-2,TGTGCCAGCAGCCAAGAAGCGGGAGCCTACAATGAGCAGTTCTTC,CASSQEAGAYNEQFF
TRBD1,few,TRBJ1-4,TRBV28,TGTGCCAGCAGTTTCCGGGACAGGGGGAAAAAACTGTTTTTT,CASSFRDRGKKLFF
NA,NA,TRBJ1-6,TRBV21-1,TGTGCCAGCAGCAAGGGAAATTCACCCCTCCACTTT,CASSKGNSPLHF